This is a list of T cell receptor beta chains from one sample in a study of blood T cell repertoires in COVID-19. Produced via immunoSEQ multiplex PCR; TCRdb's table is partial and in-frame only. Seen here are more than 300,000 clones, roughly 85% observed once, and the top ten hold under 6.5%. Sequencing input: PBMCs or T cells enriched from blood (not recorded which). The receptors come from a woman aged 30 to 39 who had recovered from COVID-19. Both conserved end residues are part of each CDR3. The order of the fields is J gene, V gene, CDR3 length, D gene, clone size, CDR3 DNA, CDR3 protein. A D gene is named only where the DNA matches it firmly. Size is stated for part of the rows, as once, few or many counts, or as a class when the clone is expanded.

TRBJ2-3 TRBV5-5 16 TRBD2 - TGTGCCAGCAGCTTAGGTAGCGGGGGGGTAAGAGATACGCAGTATTTT CASSLGSGGVRDTQYF
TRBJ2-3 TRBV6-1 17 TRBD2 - TGTGCCAGCAGTGAAGGCTCGCCGGGGGGGCCCCCAGATACGCAGTATTTT CASSEGSPGGPPDTQYF
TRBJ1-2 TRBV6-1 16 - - TGTGCCAGCAGTGAATTGACAGAGAGCACACGTTCGGGCTACACCTTC CASSELTESTRSGYTF
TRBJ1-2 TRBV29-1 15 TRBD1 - TGCAGCGCGATTACCACCACAGGGGGCGGCTATGGCTACACCTTC CSAITTTGGGYGYTF
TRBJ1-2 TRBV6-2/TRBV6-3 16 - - TGTGCCAGCAGTTACTCCCAGGGCCGTTCTAACTATGGCTACACCTTC CASSYSQGRSNYGYTF
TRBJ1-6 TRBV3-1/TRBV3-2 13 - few TGTGCCAGCAGCCCCGGGATTAATTCACCCCTCCACTTT CASSPGINSPLHF
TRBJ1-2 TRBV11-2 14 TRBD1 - TGTGCCAGCAGCCCGGGACAGTCTAACTATGGCTACACCTTC CASSPGQSNYGYTF
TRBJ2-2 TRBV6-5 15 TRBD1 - TGTGCCAGCAGCCGGCTTAGGGACAGCGGCGGGGAGCTGTTTTTT CASSRLRDSGGELFF
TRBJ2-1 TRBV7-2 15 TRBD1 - TGTGCCAGCAGCAAGGACAGGGGCGCCTACAATGAGCAGTTCTTC CASSKDRGAYNEQFF
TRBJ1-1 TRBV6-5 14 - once TGTGCCACCCGTTTGGGGGGGGCGAACACTGAAGCTTTCTTT CATRLGGANTEAFF
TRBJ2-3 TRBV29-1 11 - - TGCAGCGTAGGGCTGGCGGGGATGGGGTATTTT CSVGLAGMGYF
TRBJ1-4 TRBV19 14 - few TGTGCCAGTAATTCGCAGACTACTAATGAAAAACTGTTTTTT CASNSQTTNEKLFF
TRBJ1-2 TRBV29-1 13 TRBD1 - TGCAGCGTTTACTGGACAGGAAACTATGGCTACACCTTC CSVYWTGNYGYTF
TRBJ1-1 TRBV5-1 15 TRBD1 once TGCGCCAGCAGCTTCCCGGGACAGGGGGCGGGTGAAGCTTTCTTT CASSFPGQGAGEAFF
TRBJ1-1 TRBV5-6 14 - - TGTGCCAGCAGCTTGTTACAGGGTCACACTGAAGCTTTCTTT CASSLLQGHTEAFF
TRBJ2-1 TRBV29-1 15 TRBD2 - TGCAGCGTTGAAGGGACTAGCGGGGGGGCCAATGAGCAGTTCTTC CSVEGTSGGANEQFF
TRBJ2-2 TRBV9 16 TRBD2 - TGTGCCAGCAGCGTAGTTGCGGGGGGTATCACCGGGGAGCTGTTTTTT CASSVVAGGITGELFF
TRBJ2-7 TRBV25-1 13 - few TGTGCCAGCAGTGACCCGAGCTCCTACGAGCAGTACTTC CASSDPSSYEQYF
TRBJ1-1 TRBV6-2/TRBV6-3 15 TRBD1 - TGTGCCAGCAGCCAGAGGGGGCTCATGAACACTGAAGCTTTCTTT CASSQRGLMNTEAFF
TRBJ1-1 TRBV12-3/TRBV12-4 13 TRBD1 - TGTGCCAGCAGTTTAAACAGGGGGGCTGAAGCTTTCTTT CASSLNRGAEAFF
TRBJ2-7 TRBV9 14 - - TGTGCCAGCAGCGACCCGAACAGGAATCACGAGCAGTACTTC CASSDPNRNHEQYF
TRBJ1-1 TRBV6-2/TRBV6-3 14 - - TGTGCCAGCAGCCTGACAGCTATGAACACTGAAGCTTTCTTT CASSLTAMNTEAFF
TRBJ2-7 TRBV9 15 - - TGTGCCAGCAGCGTCGGCAGGGGTGGGTCCTACGAGCAGTACTTC CASSVGRGGSYEQYF
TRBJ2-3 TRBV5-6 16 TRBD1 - TGTGCCAGCAGCTTGTACCGGGACAGGGGGTTCGGTACGCAGTATTTT CASSLYRDRGFGTQYF
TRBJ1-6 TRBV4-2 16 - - TGTGCCAGCAGCCAAGATCCAGGGGCGGGTAATTCACCCCTCCACTTT CASSQDPGAGNSPLHF
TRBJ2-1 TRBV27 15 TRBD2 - TGTGCCAGCAGTTTACGACTAGCTGTGGGGCATGAGCAGTTCTTC CASSLRLAVGHEQFF
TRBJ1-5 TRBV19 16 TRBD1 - TGTGCCAGTAGTACATCAGGGGGACAGCGCAATCAGCCCCAGCATTTT CASSTSGGQRNQPQHF
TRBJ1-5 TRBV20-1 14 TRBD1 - TGCAGTGCTAGTCAAGGGGGCGGCAATCAGCCCCAGCATTTT CSASQGGGNQPQHF
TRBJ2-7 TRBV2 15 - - TGTGCCAGCAGTGAAGCGCGGGGACAGACCAACGAGCAGTACTTC CASSEARGQTNEQYF
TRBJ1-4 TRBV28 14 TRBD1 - TGTGCCAGCAAACTAGGGGGCTCTGGTGAAAAACTGTTTTTT CASKLGGSGEKLFF